This T cell receptor (beta chain) was recorded in a study of cytomegalovirus exposure and HLA in healthy donors. General study findings and limits: Cytomegalovirus status, reportedly, was diagnosed with high specificity and sensitivity by the classifier. What a later analysis reportedly showed was that an Asian-associated ancestry cluster had fewer N-insertions than the approximately 700-donor mean. Through in vitro validation, a few CMV-associated chains were shown to be specific for CMV antigens.

PCR amplification relied on 60 Vbeta primers (plus 13 Jbeta primers). Generated by immunoSEQ multiplex PCR, the TCRdb table keeps only in-frame clones and is missing some. The table has roughly 180,000 clones, around 78% seen once; the top ten hold roughly 0.76%. With respect to this clone: Antigen: not known.

Healthy individuals who donated bone marrow served as the donors. The CDR3 loop spans 14 amino acids. Germline V gives CDR1 GTSNPN, CDR2 SVGIG (reference sequence). The clonotype was recovered from a female donor in good health and CMV-seronegative. Sequencing used PBMCs. The V call is TRBV30, the J call TRBJ1-4; TRBD1 is a possible D gene (5 bases). CDR3 loop: CAGGGAVATEKLFF. CDR3 DNA: TGTGCTGGAGGAGGGGCCGTGGCGACCGAAAAACTGTTTTTT. Based on the CDR3 plus reference TRBV30 and TRBJ1-4, the full variable domain is SQTIHQWPATLVQPVGSPLSLECTVEGTSNPNLYWYRQAAGRGLQLLFYSVGIGQISSEVPQNLSASRPQDRQFILSSKKLLLSDSGFYLCAGGGAVATEKLFFGSGTQLSVL.